A single sample is the source of the 24 T cell receptor beta chains below, sequenced in a study of human T cells and chemical hapten exposure. TCRdb processed the RACE reads anew with MiXCR; each CDR3 protein has one entry. The profile shows around 120,000 distinct CDR3 sequences, approximately 13% of them singletons. Time point reported: patch test 1, 2 weeks after DPC sensitization. As to treatment: therapeutic diphenylcyclopropenone sensitization with weekly scalp DPC. Source: whole blood, taken in connection with sensitization to the hapten diphenylcyclopropenone (DPC). The receptor source for this set is a man in his late teens or twenties with alopecia areata. Some clones in this sample may be carry-over from other donors' samples.

The rearrangement links TRBV6-1 to TRBJ2-7; 7 bases match TRBD2. Germline CDR1 is MNHNS and CDR2 is SASEGT. V lost 3 bases to trimming and J lost 6 bases; unmatched junction nucleotides: 2. The CDR3 runs to 12 residues. The chain's CDR3 is CASSEGGSEQYV. CDR3 DNA sequence: TGTGCCAGCAGTGAGGGAGGGAGCGAGCAGTACGTC.

This chain connects TRBV28 to TRBJ1-1; D uncertain. From germline, CDR1 is MDHEN and CDR2 SYDVKM. The CDR3 is 13 residues long. Trimming took 3 bases from V and 1 from J, leaving 6 bases between them. The CDR3 nucleotides read TGTGCCAGCAGTTTCCAGGAGAACACTGAAGCTTTCTTT. It translates to CASSFQENTEAFF. Full variable domain (outside the CDR3, taken from reference TRBV28 and TRBJ1-1): DVKVTQSSRYLVKRTGEKVFLECVQDMDHENMFWYRQDPGLGLRLIYFSYDVKMKEKGDIPEGYSVSREKKERFSLILESASTNQTSMYLCASSFQENTEAFFGQGTRLTVV.

This clonotype occurred a few times. The chain joins TRBV4-1 to TRBJ1-2; D remains unclear. This CDR3 contains 15 residues. Germline CDR1 reads MGHRA; CDR2 reads YSYEKL. Trimming removed 2 bases from V and 2 bases from J, with 12 bases in between. CDR3 coding DNA: TGCGCCAGCAGCCAATTTTTACGGGAGAACTATGGCTACACCTTC. This encodes CASSQFLRENYGYTF.

This clonotype was observed a handful of times. The chain employs TRBV6-2 or TRBV6-3 and TRBJ2-6; D perhaps matches TRBD2 (5 bases). From germline, CDR1 is MNHEY and CDR2 SVGEGT. The V and J ends lost 8 bases and 0 bases respectively, with 11 bases between them. CDR3 length: 15 amino acids. The CDR3 protein is CASHHLASGANVLTF. As DNA, the CDR3 is TGTGCCAGCCACCACCTAGCCTCTGGGGCCAACGTCCTGACTTTC.

The genes are TRBV4-3 and TRBJ2-6; D is undetermined. The V gene lost 1 base and the J gene lost 0 bases, with 7 bases spanning the gap. The CDR3 totals 16 residues. CDR1 is LGHNA and CDR2 is YSLEER in the germline V gene. The CDR3 DNA follows: TGCGCCAGCAGCCAAGTCACGGTCTCTGGGGCCAACGTCCTGACTTTC. This translates into CASSQVTVSGANVLTF.

This clonotype was observed a handful of times. The chain carries TRBV7-2 and TRBJ2-5; D is undetermined. CDR1 is SGHTA and CDR2 is FQGNSA in the germline V gene. Trimming shortened V by 2 bases and J by 3 bases, and 13 bases separated the two germline ends. The CDR3 is 15 amino acids. The CDR3 DNA sequence: TGTGCCAGCAGCTTATTCCCCGTTTCGGAAGAGACCCAGTACTTC. It is translated as CASSLFPVSEETQYF.

The J gene is TRBJ1-5, the V gene TRBV4-3; maybe TRBD1 (5 bases). V was shortened by 1 base and J by 1 base, with 5 bases between the two germline ends. This CDR3 contains 14 residues. Germline V gene lookup returns CDR1 LGHNA and CDR2 YSLEER. The CDR3: CASSQGTSNQPQHF. For the CDR3, the DNA is TGCGCCAGCAGCCAAGGGACAAGCAATCAGCCCCAGCATTTT.

V gene TRBV4-1 combines with J gene TRBJ1-1; tentatively, D is TRBD1 (5 bases). V was shortened by 0 bases and J by 0 bases, with 11 bases between the two germline ends. CDR3 length: 16 amino acids. The V gene's germline CDR1 is MGHRA and CDR2 YSYEKL. CDR3 nucleotide sequence: TGCGCCAGCAGCCAAGATGAGGGAGGGGTGAACACTGAAGCTTTCTTT. Amino acids: CASSQDEGGVNTEAFF.

This clonotype was recorded at least ten times. The J gene is TRBJ2-3, the V gene TRBV4-3; 8 bases align to TRBD1. This CDR3 is 18 amino acids long. V lost 1 base, J lost 3 bases, and 12 bases stayed unmatched. Looked up from germline, CDR1 is LGHNA and CDR2 is YSLEER. The CDR3 protein is CASSQGTGLSLRTDTQYF. CDR3 DNA: TGCGCCAGCAGCCAAGGGACAGGGCTATCTCTACGTACAGATACGCAGTATTTT.

This clonotype appeared many times. The chain links TRBV10-3 to TRBJ1-4; D not certain. The germline V and J ends were trimmed by 6 bases and 7 bases, with 9 bases remaining between them. Germline assignment: CDR1 ENHRY and CDR2 SYGVKD. The CDR3 length is 12 residues. CDR3 nucleotide sequence: TGTGCCATCAGGGCCGAGGGTGAAAAACTGTTTTTT. Its translation is CAIRAEGEKLFF.

V is TRBV29-1 and J is TRBJ2-3; 10 bases agree with TRBD1. J lost 1 base, V lost 5 bases, and 9 bases had no gene match. CDR3 length: 16 residues. Germline V gene sequence: CDR1 SQVTM, CDR2 ANQGSEA. CDR3 region: CSVSPFGTGGTDTQYF. The CDR3 coding sequence is TGCAGCGTTTCCCCGTTTGGGACAGGGGGCACAGATACGCAGTATTTT.

This clonotype has a handful of counts. The chain links TRBV6-1 to TRBJ2-7; 7 bases are shared with TRBD1. V trimming: 3 bases; J trimming: 4 bases; junction bases outside the gene matches: 9. CDR3 size: 15 residues. Germline lookup yields CDR1 MNHNS and CDR2 SASEGT. The CDR3 loop is CASSDRQGVGYEQYF. As DNA, the CDR3 is TGTGCCAGCAGTGATCGGCAGGGGGTCGGTTACGAGCAGTACTTC.

This clonotype appeared a few times. The chain combines TRBV7-9 with TRBJ2-2, with 9 bases that match TRBD1. The V segment lost 5 bases and the J segment 5 bases; nucleotides outside the gene matches: 6. From germline, CDR1 is SEHNR and CDR2 FQNEAQ (reference sequence). This CDR3 is built from 15 residues. The CDR3 sequence: CASSPDRGETGELFF. For the CDR3, the DNA is TGTGCCAGCAGCCCGGACAGGGGAGAGACCGGGGAGCTGTTTTTT.

This chain uses TRBV4-3 with TRBJ2-2, with 10 bases lining up with TRBD1. The V gene's germline CDR1 is LGHNA and CDR2 YSLEER. The CDR3 totals 17 residues. With 0 bases clipped from V and 4 bases from J, the junction kept 5 bases outside the gene matches. The CDR3 DNA reads TGCGCCAGCAGCCAAGAGGCTGGGACAGGGGCCACCGGGGAGCTGTTTTTT. It codes for CASSQEAGTGATGELFF.

This sequence joins TRBV7-9 and TRBJ2-3; D not certain. Germline V gives CDR1 SEHNR, CDR2 FQNEAQ (reference sequence). The CDR3 loop spans 14 amino acids. V lost 4 bases to trimming and J lost 3 bases, with 11 bases between them. The CDR3 loop reads CASSWGTLTDTQYF. The CDR3 bases are TGTGCCAGCAGCTGGGGTACATTGACAGATACGCAGTATTTT.

This clonotype was seen a handful of times. This chain links TRBV24-1 with TRBJ1-1; tentative D call: TRBD1 (5 bases). The CDR3 sequence is 13 residues long. V was pared by 7 bases and J by 3 bases, with 11 bases between. Germline V gives CDR1 KGHDR, CDR2 SFDVKD. CDR3 residues: CATSLRGYTEAFF. In nucleotides, the CDR3 is TGTGCCACCAGCCTGAGGGGTTACACTGAAGCTTTCTTT.

This clonotype has a count of ten or more. The V call is TRBV7-9, the J call TRBJ1-5, with no clear D. CDR1 and CDR2 (germline): SEHNR, FQNEAQ (reference sequence). This CDR3 region has 15 residues. V shed 2 bases and J shed 1 base, with 9 bases lying between them. This CDR3 reads CASSLSMGSNQPQHF. The CDR3 DNA reads as TGTGCCAGCAGCTTAAGCATGGGGAGCAATCAGCCCCAGCATTTT.

This clonotype was detected only a few times. As DNA, the CDR3 is TGTGCCAGCAGTTACTCCGGTGGACAGGGCGGGGAGCAGTACTTC. It is translated as CASSYSGGQGGEQYF. V gene TRBV6-5 combines with J gene TRBJ2-7; 8 nucleotides match TRBD1. V was clipped by 0 bases and J by 7 bases; unmatched bases: 8. The CDR3 contains 15 residues. The germline V gene has CDR1 MNHEY and CDR2 SVGAGI.

The V and J genes are TRBV12-5 and TRBJ2-7; a possible D gene is TRBD1 (6 bases). Trimming pared 5 bases from V and 0 bases from J, leaving 14 bases between. The CDR3 consists of 15 residues. The V gene's germline CDR1 is LGHNT and CDR2 FRNRAP. For the CDR3, the DNA is TGTGCTAGTGGTCACTGGACAGTCGCCTCCTACGAGCAGTACGTC. It encodes CASGHWTVASYEQYV.

This clonotype has a count of ten or more. The rearrangement uses TRBV12-3 or TRBV12-4 and TRBJ2-3; TRBD2 agrees at 13 bases. CDR3 length equals 17 residues. The V and J ends lost 4 bases and 4 bases, in that order; junction bases with no gene match: 8. The CDR3 bases are TGTGCCAGCAGTTCCCCGACTAGCGGGGGGCCTGCAGATACGCAGTATTTT. This codes for CASSSPTSGGPADTQYF.

This clonotype was seen a few times. The chain uses TRBV28 and TRBJ2-3; D not certain. CDR3 length: 12 amino acids. In germline, CDR1 is MDHEN, CDR2 SYDVKM. V was pared by 7 bases and J by 6 bases, with 11 bases between. The CDR3 sequence is CASTTLADTQYF. CDR3 in DNA: TGTGCCAGCACCACTCTCGCGGATACGCAGTATTTT.

The chain uses TRBV4-3 and TRBJ1-1; D remains ambiguous. Trimming cost V 0 bases and J 1 base, with 6 bases left between them. The CDR3 is made up of 14 amino acids. Germline V gene sequence: CDR1 LGHNA, CDR2 YSLEER. CDR3 amino acids: CASSQENGNTEAFF. The CDR3 coding sequence is TGCGCCAGCAGCCAAGAGAACGGGAACACTGAAGCTTTCTTT.

This sequence joins TRBV6-4 and TRBJ2-1, with 11 bases identical to TRBD1. The CDR3 loop spans 20 amino acids. Trimming took 6 bases from V and 0 from J; bases not matched to a gene: 16. Germline assignment: CDR1 MRHNA and CDR2 SNTAGT. The CDR3 sequence is CASSPIWDRGVPSSYNEQFF. The CDR3 DNA follows: TGTGCCAGCAGCCCGATATGGGACAGGGGGGTTCCAAGCTCCTACAATGAGCAGTTCTTC.

This clonotype was seen a few times. The V call is TRBV28, the J call TRBJ2-5; D gene ambiguous. Germline lookup yields CDR1 MDHEN and CDR2 SYDVKM. The CDR3 runs to 14 residues. V was trimmed by 1 base and J by 0 bases, leaving 6 bases between them. The CDR3 coding sequence is TGTGCCAGCAGTTTATTCCGGAACCAAGAGACCCAGTACTTC. Translated: CASSLFRNQETQYF.